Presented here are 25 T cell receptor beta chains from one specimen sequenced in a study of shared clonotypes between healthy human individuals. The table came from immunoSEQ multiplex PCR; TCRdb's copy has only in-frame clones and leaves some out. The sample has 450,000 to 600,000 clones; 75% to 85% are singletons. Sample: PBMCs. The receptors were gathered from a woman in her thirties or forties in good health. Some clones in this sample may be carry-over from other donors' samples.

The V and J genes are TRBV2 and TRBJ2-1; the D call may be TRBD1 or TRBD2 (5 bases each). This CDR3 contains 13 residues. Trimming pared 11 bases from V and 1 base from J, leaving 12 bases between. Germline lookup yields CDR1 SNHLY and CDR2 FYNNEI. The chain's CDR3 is CAHRGPSYNEQFF. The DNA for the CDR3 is TGTGCCCACCGGGGCCCATCCTACAATGAGCAGTTCTTC.

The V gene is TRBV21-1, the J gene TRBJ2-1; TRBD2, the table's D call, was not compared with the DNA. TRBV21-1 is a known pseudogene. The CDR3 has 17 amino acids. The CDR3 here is CASTGRREDLLYNEQFF. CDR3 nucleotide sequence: TGTGCCAGCACGGGTCGACGGGAGGACCTCCTCTACAATGAGCAGTTCTTC.

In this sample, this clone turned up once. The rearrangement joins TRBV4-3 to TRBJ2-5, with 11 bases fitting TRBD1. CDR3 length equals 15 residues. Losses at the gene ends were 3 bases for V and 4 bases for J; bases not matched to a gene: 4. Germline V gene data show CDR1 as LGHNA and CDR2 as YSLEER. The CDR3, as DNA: TGCGCCAGCAGCCATGACGGGACAGGGGGAGAGACCCAGTACTTC. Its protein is CASSHDGTGGETQYF.

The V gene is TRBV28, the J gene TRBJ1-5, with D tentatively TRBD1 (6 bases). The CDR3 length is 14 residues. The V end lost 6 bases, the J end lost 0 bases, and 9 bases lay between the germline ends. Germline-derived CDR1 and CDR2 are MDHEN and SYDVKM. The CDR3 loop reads CASSRTVSNQPQHF. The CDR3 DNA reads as TGTGCCAGCAGCCGGACAGTTAGCAATCAGCCCCAGCATTTT. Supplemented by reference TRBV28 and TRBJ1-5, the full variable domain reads DVKVTQSSRYLVKRTGEKVFLECVQDMDHENMFWYRQDPGLGLRLIYFSYDVKMKEKGDIPEGYSVSREKKERFSLILESASTNQTSMYLCASSRTVSNQPQHFGDGTRLSIL.

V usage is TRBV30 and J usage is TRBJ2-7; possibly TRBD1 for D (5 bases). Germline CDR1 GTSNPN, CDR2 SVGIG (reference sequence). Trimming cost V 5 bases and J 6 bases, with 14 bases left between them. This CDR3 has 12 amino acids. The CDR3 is CAWGKSTVEQYF. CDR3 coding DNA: TGTGCCTGGGGGAAGTCGACAGTCGAGCAGTACTTC.

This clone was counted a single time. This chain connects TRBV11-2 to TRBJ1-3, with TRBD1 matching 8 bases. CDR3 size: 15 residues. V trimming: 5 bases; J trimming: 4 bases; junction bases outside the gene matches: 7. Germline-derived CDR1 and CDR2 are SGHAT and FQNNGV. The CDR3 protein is CASSRDRTSGNTIYF. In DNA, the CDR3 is TGTGCCAGCAGCCGGGACAGGACCTCGGGAAACACCATATATTTT.

As DNA, the CDR3 is TGTGCCATCAGTGACATTCGGGGGGGCACAGATACGCAGTATTTT. This encodes CAISDIRGGTDTQYF. The genes are TRBV10-3 and TRBJ2-3; 7 nucleotides align to TRBD2. V lost 3 bases, J lost 1 base, and 4 bases stayed unmatched. There are 15 residues in the CDR3. Germline CDR1 is ENHRY and CDR2 is SYGVKD.

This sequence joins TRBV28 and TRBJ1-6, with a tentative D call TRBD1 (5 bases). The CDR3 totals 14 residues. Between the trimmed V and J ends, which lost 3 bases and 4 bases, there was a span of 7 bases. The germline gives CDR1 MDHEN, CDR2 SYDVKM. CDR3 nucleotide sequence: TGTGCCAGCAGTTTCAGGGAGTATAATTCACCCCTCCACTTT. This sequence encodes CASSFREYNSPLHF.

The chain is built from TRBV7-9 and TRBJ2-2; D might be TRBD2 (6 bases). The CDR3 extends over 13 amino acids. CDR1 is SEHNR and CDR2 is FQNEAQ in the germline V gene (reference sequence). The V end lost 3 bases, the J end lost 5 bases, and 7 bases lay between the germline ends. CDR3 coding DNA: TGTGCCAGCAGCTTCGGGGGAACCGGGGAGCTGTTTTTT. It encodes CASSFGGTGELFF.

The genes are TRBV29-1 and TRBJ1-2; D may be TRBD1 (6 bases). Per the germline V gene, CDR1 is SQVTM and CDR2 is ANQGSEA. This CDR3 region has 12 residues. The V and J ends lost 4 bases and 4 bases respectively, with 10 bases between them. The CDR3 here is CSVGARGYGYTF. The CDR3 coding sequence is TGCAGCGTTGGGGCCAGGGGCTATGGCTACACCTTC.

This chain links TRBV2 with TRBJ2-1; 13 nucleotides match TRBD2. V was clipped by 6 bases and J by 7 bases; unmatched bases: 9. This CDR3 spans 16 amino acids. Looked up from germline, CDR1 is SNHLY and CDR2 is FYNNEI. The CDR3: CASSPLAGGARNEQFF. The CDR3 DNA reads TGTGCCAGCAGCCCACTAGCGGGAGGGGCCAGGAATGAGCAGTTCTTC.

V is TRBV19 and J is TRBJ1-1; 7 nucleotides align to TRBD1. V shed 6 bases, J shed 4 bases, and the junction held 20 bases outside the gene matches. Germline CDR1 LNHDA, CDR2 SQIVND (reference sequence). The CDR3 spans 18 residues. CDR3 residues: CASSSGGGGTARVTEAFF. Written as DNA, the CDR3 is TGTGCCAGTAGCTCCGGCGGGGGAGGGACAGCCCGGGTCACTGAAGCTTTCTTT.

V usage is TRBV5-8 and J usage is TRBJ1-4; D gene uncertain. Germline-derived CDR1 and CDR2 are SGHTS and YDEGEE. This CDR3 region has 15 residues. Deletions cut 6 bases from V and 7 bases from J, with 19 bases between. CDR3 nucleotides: TGTGCCAGCAATCCTGGGCTTCGAGGAGGTGAAAAACTGTTTTTT. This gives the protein CASNPGLRGGEKLFF.

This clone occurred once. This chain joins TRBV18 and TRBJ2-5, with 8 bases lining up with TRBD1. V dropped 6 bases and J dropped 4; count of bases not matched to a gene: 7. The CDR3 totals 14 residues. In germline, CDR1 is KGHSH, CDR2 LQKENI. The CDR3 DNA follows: TGTGCCAGCTCCCTTGACAGGGGAGGAGAGACCCAGTACTTC. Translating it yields CASSLDRGGETQYF. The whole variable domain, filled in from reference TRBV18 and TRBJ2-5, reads NAGVMQNPRHLVRRRGQEARLRCSPMKGHSHVYWYRQLPEEGLKFMVYLQKENIIDESGMPKERFSAEFPKEGPSILRIQQVVRGDSAAYFCASSLDRGGETQYFGPGTRLLVL.

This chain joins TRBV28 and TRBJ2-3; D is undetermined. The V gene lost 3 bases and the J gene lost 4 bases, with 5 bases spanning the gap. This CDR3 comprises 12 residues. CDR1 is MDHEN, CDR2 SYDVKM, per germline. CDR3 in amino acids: CASSLLSDTQYF. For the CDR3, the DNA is TGTGCCAGCAGTTTGCTGTCAGATACGCAGTATTTT.

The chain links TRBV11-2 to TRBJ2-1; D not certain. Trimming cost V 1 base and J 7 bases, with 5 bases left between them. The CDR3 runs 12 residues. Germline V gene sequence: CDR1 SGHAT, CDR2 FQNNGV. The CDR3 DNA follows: TGTGCCAGCAGCTTAGCGCTTAATGAGCAGTTCTTC. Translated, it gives CASSLALNEQFF. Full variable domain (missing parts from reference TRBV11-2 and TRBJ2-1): EAGVAQSPRYKIIEKRQSVAFWCNPISGHATLYWYQQILGQGPKLLIQFQNNGVVDDSQLPKDRFSAERLKGVDSTLKIQPAKLEDSAVYLCASSLALNEQFFGPGTRLTVL.

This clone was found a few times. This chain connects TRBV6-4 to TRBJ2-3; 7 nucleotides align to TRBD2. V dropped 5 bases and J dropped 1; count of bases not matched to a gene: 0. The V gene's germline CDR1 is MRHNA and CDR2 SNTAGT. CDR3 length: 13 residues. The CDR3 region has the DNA TGTGCCAGCAGTACTAGCGGCACAGATACGCAGTATTTT. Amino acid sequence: CASSTSGTDTQYF.

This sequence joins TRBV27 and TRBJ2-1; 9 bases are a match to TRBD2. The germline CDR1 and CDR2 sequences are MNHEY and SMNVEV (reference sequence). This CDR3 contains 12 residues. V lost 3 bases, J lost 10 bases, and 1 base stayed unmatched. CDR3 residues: CASSFLAGEQFF. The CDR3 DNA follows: TGTGCCAGCAGTTTTCTAGCGGGAGAGCAGTTCTTC.

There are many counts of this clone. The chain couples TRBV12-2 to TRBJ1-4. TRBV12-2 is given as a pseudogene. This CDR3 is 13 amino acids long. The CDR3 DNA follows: TGTGCAAGTCGCTTAGCCGGGGCTCAAAAACTGTTTTTT. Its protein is CASRLAGAQKLFF.

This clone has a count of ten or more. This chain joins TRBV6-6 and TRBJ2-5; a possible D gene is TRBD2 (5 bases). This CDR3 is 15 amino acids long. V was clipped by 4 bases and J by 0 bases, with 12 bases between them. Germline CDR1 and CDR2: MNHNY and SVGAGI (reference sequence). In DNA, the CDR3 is TGTGCCAGCAGTTCCGAGGGTCTGTACCAAGAGACCCAGTACTTC. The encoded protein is CASSSEGLYQETQYF.

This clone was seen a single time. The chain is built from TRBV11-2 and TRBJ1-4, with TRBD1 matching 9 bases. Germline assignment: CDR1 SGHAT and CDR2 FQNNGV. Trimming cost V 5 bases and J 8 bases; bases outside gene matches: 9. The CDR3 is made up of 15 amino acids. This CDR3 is CASSPTGGATEKLFF. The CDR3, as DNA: TGTGCCAGCAGCCCCACAGGGGGCGCAACGGAAAAACTGTTTTTT. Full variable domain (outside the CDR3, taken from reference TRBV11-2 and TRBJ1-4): EAGVAQSPRYKIIEKRQSVAFWCNPISGHATLYWYQQILGQGPKLLIQFQNNGVVDDSQLPKDRFSAERLKGVDSTLKIQPAKLEDSAVYLCASSPTGGATEKLFFGSGTQLSVL.

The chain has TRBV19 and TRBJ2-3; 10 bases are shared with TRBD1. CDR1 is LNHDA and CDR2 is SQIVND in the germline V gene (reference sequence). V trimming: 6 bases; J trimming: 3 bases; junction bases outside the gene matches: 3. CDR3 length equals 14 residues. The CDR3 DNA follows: TGTGCCAGTAGCGACAGGGGGCTGACAGATACGCAGTATTTT. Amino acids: CASSDRGLTDTQYF.

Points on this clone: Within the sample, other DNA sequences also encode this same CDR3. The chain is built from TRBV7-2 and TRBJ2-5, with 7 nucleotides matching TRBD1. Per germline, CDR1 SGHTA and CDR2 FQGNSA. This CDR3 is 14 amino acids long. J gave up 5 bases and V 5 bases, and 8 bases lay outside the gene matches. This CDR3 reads CASSLRQGAETQYF. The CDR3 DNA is TGTGCCAGCAGCCTCCGACAGGGAGCGGAGACCCAGTACTTC.

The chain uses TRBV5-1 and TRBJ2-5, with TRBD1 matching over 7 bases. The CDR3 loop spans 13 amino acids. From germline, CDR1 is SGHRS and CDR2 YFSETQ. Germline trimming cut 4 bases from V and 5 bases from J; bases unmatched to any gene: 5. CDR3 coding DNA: TGCGCCAGCAGCAGGACAGGTCTTGAGACCCAGTACTTC. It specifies CASSRTGLETQYF.

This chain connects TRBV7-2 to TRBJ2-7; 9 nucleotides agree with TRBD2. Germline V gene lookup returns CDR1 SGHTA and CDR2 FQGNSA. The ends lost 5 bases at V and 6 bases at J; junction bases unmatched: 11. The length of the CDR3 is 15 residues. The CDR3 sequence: CASSPLRREGSEQYF. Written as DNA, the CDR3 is TGTGCCAGCAGCCCCCTGAGGCGGGAGGGAAGCGAGCAGTACTTC.